This TCR beta chain was profiled in a study of read filtering for tumor transcriptome and immune sequencing. Bone marrow was sampled from every patient at the time of active disease. There are many counts of this clonotype. Molecular barcoded adaptors covering alpha/delta and beta/gamma chains were used on roughly 370 ng RNA. MiXCR, run by TCRdb on the reads, gives a single entry per CDR3 protein. Of about 90,000 distinct CDR3 sequences listed, around 12% are singletons. The sequencing sample was made of a population of CD138-negative cells sorted from bone marrow. The TCR originated in a donor aged 40 or older with multiple myeloma.

DNA of the CDR3: TGCGCCAGCAGCTTGTTACAGGGCTACAATGAGCAGTTCTTC. Translated, it gives CASSLLQGYNEQFF. The chain joins TRBV5-1 to TRBJ2-1, with D possibly TRBD1 on 6 matching bases. From germline, CDR1 is SGHRS and CDR2 YFSETQ. The V and J ends lost 1 base and 3 bases respectively, with 8 bases between them. CDR3 length: 14 residues.